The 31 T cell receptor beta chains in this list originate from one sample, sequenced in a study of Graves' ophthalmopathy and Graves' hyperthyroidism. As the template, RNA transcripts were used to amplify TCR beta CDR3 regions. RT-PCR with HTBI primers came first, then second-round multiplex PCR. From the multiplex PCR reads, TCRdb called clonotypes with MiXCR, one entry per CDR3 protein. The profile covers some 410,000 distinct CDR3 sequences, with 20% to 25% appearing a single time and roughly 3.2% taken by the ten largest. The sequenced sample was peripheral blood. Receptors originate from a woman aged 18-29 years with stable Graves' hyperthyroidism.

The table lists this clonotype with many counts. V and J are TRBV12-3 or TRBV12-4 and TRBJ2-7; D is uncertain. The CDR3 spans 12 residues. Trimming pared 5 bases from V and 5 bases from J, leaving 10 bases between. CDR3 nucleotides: TGTGCCAGCAGTGCTCCAGGAAACGAGCAGTACTTC. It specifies CASSAPGNEQYF.

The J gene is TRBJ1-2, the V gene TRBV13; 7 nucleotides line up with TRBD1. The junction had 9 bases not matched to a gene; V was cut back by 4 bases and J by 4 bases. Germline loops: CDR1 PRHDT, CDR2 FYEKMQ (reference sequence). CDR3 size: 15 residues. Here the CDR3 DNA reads TGTGCCAGCAGCTACGGACAGGTGGGGACCTATGGCTACACCTTC. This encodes CASSYGQVGTYGYTF.

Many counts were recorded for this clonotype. Here the CDR3 reads CSARSLLIGSPLHF. The CDR3 region has the DNA TGCAGTGCTCGATCCCTGCTAATTGGTTCACCCCTCCACTTT. The chain recombines TRBV20-1 with TRBJ1-6; D unresolved. The CDR3 contains 14 residues. Germline values: CDR1 DFQATT, CDR2 SNEGSKA (reference sequence). V was trimmed by 5 bases and J by 9 bases, leaving 17 bases between them.

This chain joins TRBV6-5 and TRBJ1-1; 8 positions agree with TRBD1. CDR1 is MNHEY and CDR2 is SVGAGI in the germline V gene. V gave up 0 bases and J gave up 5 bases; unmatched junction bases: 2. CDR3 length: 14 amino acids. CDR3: CASSYSGQVTEAFF. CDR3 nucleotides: TGTGCCAGCAGTTACTCGGGACAGGTAACTGAAGCTTTCTTT.

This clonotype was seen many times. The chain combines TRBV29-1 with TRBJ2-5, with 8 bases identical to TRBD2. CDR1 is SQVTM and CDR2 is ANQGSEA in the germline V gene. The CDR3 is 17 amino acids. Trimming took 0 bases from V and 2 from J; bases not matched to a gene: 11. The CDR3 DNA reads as TGCAGCGTTGAAGACCACCGGGAGGGAGGGTCACAAGAGACCCAGTACTTC. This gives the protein CSVEDHREGGSQETQYF. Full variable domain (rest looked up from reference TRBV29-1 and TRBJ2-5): SAVISQKPSRDICQRGTSLTIQCQVDSQVTMMFWYRQQPGQSLTLIATANQGSEATYESGFVIDKFPISRPNLTFSTLTVSNMSPEDSSIYLCSVEDHREGGSQETQYFGPGTRLLVL.

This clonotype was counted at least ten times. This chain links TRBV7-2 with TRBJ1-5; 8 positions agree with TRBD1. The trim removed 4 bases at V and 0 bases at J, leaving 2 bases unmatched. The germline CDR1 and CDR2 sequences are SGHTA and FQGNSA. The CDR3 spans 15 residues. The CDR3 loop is CASSWTGYSNQPQHF. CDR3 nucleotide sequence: TGTGCCAGCAGCTGGACAGGGTATAGCAATCAGCCCCAGCATTTT.

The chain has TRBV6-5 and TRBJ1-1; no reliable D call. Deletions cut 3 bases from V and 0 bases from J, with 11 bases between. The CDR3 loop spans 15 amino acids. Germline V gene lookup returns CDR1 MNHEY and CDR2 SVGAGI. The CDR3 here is CASSYPRVLNTEAFF. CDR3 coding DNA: TGTGCCAGCAGTTATCCGAGGGTATTGAACACTGAAGCTTTCTTT.

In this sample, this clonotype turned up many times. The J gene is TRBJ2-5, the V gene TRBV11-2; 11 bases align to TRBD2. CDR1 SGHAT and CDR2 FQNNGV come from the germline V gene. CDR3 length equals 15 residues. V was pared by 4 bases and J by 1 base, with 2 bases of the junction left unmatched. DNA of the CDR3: TGTGCCAGCAGCTCTAGCGGGAGGCTCCAAGAGACCCAGTACTTC. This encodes CASSSSGRLQETQYF.

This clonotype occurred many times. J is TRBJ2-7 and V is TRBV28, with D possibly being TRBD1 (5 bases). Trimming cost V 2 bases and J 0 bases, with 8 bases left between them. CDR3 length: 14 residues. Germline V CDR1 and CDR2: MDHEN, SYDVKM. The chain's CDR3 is CASSLHRSSYEQYF. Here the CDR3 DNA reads TGTGCCAGCAGTTTACACAGGTCCTCCTACGAGCAGTACTTC.

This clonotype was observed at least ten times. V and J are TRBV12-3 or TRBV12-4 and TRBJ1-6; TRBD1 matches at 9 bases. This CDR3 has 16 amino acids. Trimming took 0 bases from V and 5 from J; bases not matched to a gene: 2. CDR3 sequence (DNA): TGTGCCAGCAGTTTAGCCGGGACAGGGAATAATTCACCCCTCCACTTT. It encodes CASSLAGTGNNSPLHF.

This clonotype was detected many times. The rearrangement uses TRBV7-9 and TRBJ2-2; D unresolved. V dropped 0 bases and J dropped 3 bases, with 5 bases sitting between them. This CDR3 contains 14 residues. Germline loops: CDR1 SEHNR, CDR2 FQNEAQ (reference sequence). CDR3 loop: CASSLALDTGELFF. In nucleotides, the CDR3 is TGTGCCAGCAGCTTAGCGCTCGACACCGGGGAGCTGTTTTTT. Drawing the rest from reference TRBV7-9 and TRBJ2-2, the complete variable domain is DTGVSQNPRHKITKRGQNVTFRCDPISEHNRLYWYRQTLGQGPEFLTYFQNEAQLEKSRLLSDRFSAERPKGSFSTLEIQRTEQGDSAMYLCASSLALDTGELFFGEGSRLTVL.

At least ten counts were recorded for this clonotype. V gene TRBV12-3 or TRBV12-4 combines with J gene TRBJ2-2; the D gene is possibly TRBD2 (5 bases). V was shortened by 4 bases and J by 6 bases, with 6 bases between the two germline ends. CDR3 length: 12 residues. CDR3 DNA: TGTGCCAGCAGTTGGAGGTCCGGGGAGCTGTTTTTT. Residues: CASSWRSGELFF.

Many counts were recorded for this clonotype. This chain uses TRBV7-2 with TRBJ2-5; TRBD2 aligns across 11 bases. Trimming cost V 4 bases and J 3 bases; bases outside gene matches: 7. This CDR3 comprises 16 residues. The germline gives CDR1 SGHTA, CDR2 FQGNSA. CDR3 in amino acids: CASSSLGTSGKETQYF. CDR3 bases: TGTGCCAGCAGCTCTCTGGGGACTAGCGGAAAAGAGACCCAGTACTTC.

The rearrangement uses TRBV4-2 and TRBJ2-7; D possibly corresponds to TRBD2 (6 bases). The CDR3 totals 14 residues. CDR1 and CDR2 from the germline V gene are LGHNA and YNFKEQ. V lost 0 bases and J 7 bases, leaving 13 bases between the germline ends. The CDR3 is CASSQDGGAWEQYF. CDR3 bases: TGTGCCAGCAGCCAAGATGGAGGGGCGTGGGAGCAGTACTTC.

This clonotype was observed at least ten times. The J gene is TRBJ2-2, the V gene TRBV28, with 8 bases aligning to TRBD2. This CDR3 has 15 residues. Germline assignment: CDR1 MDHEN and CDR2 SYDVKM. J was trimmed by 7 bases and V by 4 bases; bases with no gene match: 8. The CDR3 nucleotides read TGTGCCAGCAGTTCCAAAAGCGGGAGAGTCGGGGAGCTGTTTTTT. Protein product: CASSSKSGRVGELFF.

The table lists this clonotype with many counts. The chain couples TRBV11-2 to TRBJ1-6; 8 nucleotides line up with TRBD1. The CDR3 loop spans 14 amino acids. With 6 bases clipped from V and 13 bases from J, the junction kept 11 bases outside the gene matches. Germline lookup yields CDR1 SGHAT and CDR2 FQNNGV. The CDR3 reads CASRPTGGPPPLHF. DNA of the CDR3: TGTGCCAGCAGACCTACAGGGGGGCCCCCCCCCCTCCACTTT.

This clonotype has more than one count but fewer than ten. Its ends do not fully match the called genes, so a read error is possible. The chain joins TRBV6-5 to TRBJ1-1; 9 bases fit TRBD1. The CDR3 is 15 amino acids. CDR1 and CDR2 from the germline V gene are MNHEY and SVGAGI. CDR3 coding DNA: TGTGCCAGCAGTTCGTTGGACAGGGGAAACACCGAAGCTTTCTTT. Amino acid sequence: CASSSLDRGNTEAFF.

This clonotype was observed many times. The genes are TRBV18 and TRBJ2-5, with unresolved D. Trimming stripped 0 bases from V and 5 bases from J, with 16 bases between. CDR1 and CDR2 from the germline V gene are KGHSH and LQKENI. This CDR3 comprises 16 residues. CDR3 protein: CASSPPSSGSRETQYF. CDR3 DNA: TGTGCCAGCTCACCACCCTCGTCCGGGTCTCGGGAGACCCAGTACTTC. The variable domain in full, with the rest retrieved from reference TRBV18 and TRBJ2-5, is NAGVMQNPRHLVRRRGQEARLRCSPMKGHSHVYWYRQLPEEGLKFMVYLQKENIIDESGMPKERFSAEFPKEGPSILRIQQVVRGDSAAYFCASSPPSSGSRETQYFGPGTRLLVL.

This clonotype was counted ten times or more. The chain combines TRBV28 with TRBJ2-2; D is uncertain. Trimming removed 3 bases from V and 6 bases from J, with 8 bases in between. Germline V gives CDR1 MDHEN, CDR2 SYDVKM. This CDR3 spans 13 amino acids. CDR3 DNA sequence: TGTGCCAGCAGTTTGGCGGCGGCCGGGGAGCTGTTTTTT. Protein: CASSLAAAGELFF. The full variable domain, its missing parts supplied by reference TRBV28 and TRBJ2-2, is DVKVTQSSRYLVKRTGEKVFLECVQDMDHENMFWYRQDPGLGLRLIYFSYDVKMKEKGDIPEGYSVSREKKERFSLILESASTNQTSMYLCASSLAAAGELFFGEGSRLTVL.

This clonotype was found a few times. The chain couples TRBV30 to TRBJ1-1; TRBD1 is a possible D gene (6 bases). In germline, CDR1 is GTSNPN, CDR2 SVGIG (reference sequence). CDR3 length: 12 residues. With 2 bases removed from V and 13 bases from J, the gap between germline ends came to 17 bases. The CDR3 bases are TGTGCCTGGAGTCTAAGGGGGGAGGACGGTTTCTTT. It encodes CAWSLRGEDGFF.

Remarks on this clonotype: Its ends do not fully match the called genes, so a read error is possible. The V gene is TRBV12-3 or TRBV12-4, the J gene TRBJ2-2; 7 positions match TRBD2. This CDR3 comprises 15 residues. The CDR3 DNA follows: TGTGCCAGCAGTTTGGACAAGCGGGGCACCGGTGAGCTGTTTTTT. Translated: CASSLDKRGTGELFF.

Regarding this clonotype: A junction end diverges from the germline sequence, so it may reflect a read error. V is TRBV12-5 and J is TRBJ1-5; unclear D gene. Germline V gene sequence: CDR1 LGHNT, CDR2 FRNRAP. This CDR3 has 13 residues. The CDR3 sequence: CASTGVLNQPQHF. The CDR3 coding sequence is TGTGCTAGTACCGGGGTACTTAATCAGCCTCAGCATTTT.

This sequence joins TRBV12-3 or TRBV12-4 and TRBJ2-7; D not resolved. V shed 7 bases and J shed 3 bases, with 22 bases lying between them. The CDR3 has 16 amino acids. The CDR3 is CASTPPLPWRNYEQYF. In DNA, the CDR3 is TGTGCCAGCACCCCCCCTCTCCCGTGGAGAAACTACGAGCAGTACTTC.

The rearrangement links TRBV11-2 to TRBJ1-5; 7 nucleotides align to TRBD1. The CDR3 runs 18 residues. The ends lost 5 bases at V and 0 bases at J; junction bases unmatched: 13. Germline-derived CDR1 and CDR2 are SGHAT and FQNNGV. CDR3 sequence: CASSPGTANLYSNQPQHF. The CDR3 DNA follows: TGTGCCAGCAGCCCCGGGACAGCCAACCTCTATAGCAATCAGCCCCAGCATTTT.

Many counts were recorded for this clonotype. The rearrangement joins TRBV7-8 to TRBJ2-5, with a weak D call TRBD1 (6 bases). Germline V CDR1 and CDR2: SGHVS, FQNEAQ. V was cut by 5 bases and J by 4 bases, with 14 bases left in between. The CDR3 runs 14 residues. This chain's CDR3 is CASSTPRGRETQYF. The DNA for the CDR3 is TGTGCCAGCAGCACCCCCAGGGGTAGAGAGACCCAGTACTTC.

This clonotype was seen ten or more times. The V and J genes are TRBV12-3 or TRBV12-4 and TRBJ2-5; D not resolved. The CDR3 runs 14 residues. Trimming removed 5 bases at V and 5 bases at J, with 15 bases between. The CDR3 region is CASSTVLLGETQYF. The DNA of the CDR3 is TGTGCCAGCAGTACGGTCCTCCTTGGGGAGACCCAGTACTTC.

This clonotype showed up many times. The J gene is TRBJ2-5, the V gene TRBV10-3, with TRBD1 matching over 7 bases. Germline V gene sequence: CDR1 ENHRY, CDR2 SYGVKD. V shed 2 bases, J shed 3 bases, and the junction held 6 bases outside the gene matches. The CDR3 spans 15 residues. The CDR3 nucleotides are TGTGCCATCAGTGAGGGGACAGTACCTAAAGAGACCCAGTACTTC. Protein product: CAISEGTVPKETQYF.

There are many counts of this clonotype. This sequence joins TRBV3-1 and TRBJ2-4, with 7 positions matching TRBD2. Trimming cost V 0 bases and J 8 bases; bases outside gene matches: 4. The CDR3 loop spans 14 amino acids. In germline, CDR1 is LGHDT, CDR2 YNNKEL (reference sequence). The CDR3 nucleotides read TGTGCCAGCAGCCAAGAAGCAGGGAGGGACATTCAGTACTTC. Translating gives CASSQEAGRDIQYF.

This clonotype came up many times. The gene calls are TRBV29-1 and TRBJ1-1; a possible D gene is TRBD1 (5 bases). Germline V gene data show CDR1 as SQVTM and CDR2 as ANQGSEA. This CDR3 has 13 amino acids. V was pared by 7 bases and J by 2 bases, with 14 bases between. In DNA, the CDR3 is TGCAGCGCCGCCCGTGGGGGAAACACTGAAGCTTTCTTT. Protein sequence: CSAARGGNTEAFF. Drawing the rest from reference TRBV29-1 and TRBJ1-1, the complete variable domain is SAVISQKPSRDICQRGTSLTIQCQVDSQVTMMFWYRQQPGQSLTLIATANQGSEATYESGFVIDKFPISRPNLTFSTLTVSNMSPEDSSIYLCSAARGGNTEAFFGQGTRLTVV.

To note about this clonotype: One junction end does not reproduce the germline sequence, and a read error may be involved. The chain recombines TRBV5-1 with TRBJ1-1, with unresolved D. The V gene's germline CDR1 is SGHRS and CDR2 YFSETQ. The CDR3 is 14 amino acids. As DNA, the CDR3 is TGCGCCAGCAGCTTGATAAGGACGGGCTCTGATGCTTTCTTT. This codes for CASSLIRTGSDAFF. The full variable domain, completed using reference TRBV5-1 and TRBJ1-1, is KAGVTQTPRYLIKTRGQQVTLSCSPISGHRSVSWYQQTPGQGLQFLFEYFSETQRNKGNFPGRFSGRQFSNSRSEMNVSTLELGDSALYLCASSLIRTGSDAFFGQGTRLTVV.

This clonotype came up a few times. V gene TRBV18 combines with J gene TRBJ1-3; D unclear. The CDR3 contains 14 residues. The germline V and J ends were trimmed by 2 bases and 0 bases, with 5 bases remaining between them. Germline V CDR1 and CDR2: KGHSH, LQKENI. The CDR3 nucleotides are TGTGCCAGCTCACCAGGAGACTCTGGAAACACCATATATTTT. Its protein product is CASSPGDSGNTIYF.